The clone carrying this T cell receptor (beta chain) is a singleton in its sample. In the authors' methods: Amplification from reference gene primers served as the basis for estimated nucleated cell counts. TCRdb's copy holds only in-frame clones and misses some; the assay was immunoSEQ multiplex PCR. That table supplies the V and J calls and clone size; D and trimming were determined from the DNA. The sample records 100,000 to 150,000 clones, about 81% being singletons. CDR3 length: 16 amino acids. Trimming removed 0 bases from V and 7 bases from J; junction bases left unmatched: 5. The germline gives CDR1 LGHDT, CDR2 YNNKEL (reference sequence). This specimen belongs to a study of blood T cell repertoires in COVID-19.

This chain uses TRBV3-1 (or the pseudogene TRBV3-2) with TRBJ1-5; 11 nucleotides align to TRBD1. This clonotype was sampled from a man aged 25-45 years with COVID-19, enrolled during active disease. Material: peripheral blood. DNA for the CDR3: TGTGCCAGCAGCCAAGAGTGGACAGGGGGCGAACAGCCCCAGCATTTT. Residues: CASSQEWTGGEQPQHF.